The present TCR beta chain was sequenced within a study of blood T cell repertoires in COVID-19. Study background: PBMCs, B-cell-depleted T cells, or T cells provided the cDNA or gDNA that made up the material.

The table came from immunoSEQ multiplex PCR; TCRdb's copy has only in-frame clones and leaves some out. The sample includes about 180,000 clones, approximately 80% of them seen just once. Germline V gene lookup returns CDR1 LGHDT and CDR2 YNNKEL (reference sequence). The V gene lost 2 bases and the J gene lost 4 bases, with 8 bases spanning the gap. The CDR3 covers 13 residues. The sample was peripheral blood. The chain links TRBV3-1 (or the pseudogene TRBV3-2) to TRBJ2-5; no clear D gene. This clonotype was obtained from a human donor in a cohort sampled during active COVID-19. CDR3 sequence: CASSQTFVETQYF. In DNA, the CDR3 is TGTGCCAGCAGCCAAACTTTTGTAGAGACCCAGTACTTC.